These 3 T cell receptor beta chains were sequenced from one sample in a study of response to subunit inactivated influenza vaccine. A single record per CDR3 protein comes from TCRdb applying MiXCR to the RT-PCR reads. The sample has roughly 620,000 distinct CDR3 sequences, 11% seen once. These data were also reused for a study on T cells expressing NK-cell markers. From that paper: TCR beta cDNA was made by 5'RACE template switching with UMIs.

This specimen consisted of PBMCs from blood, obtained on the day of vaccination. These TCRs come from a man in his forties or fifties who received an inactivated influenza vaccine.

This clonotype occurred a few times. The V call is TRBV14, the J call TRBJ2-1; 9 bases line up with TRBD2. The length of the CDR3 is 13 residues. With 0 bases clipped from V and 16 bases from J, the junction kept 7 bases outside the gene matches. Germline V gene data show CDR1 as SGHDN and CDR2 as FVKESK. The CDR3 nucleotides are TGTGCCAGCAGCCAAGATAGGAGCGGGGGGCCCTTCTTC. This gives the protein CASSQDRSGGPFF.

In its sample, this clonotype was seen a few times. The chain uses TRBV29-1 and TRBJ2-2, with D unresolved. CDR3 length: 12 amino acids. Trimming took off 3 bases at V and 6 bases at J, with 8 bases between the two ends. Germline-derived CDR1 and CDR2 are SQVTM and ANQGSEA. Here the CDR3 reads CSVDGYAGELFF. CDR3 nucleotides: TGCAGCGTTGACGGGTACGCCGGGGAGCTGTTTTTT.

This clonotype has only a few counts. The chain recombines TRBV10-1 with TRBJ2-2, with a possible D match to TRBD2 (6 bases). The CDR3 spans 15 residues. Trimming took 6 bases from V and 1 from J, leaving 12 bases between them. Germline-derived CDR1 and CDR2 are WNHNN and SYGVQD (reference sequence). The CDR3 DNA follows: TGCGCCAGCAGGTCCGGGACTGAGAACACCGGGGAGCTGTTTTTT. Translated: CASRSGTENTGELFF.